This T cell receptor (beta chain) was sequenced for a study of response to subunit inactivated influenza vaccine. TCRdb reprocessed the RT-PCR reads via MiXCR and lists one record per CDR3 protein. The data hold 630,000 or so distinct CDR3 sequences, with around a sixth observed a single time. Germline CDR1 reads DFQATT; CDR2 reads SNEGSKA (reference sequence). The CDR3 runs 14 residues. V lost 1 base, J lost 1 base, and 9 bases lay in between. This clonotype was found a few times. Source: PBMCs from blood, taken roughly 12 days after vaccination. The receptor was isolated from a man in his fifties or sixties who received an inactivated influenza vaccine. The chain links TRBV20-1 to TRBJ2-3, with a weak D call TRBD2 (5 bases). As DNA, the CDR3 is TGCAGTGCTAGAGTGGCAGCGGGCACAGATACGCAGTATTTT. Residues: CSARVAAGTDTQYF.